This passage covers 27 T cell receptor beta chains from one sample sequenced in a study of blood T cells in healthy people across ages (dated by TCRdb to the mid-2010s). The library relied on 5' RACE. A second 7 to 11 cycle PCR used a sample-barcoded 5' primer and a J-beta primer mix. The public reads were quality trimmed at Q25 with fastp and then assembled into clones with MiXCR by TCRdb, keeping productive beta chains. Identical CDR3 protein sequences are pooled into one entry, listed with their most common genes and DNA. The sample records 1,800,000 or so distinct CDR3 sequences, about two fifths of which are singletons. The ten largest make up roughly 23% of the sample. The sample comprised blood. The source is a human donor in good health.

CDR3 DNA sequence: TGTGCCAGCAGCCAAGATTTCCGCCCGGGGACAGATACGCAGTATTTT. Translated: CASSQDFRPGTDTQYF. The gene calls are TRBV3-1 and TRBJ2-3; D may be TRBD2 (5 bases). Trimming removed 0 bases at V and 3 bases at J, with 13 bases between. The CDR3 extends over 16 amino acids. CDR1 is LGHDT and CDR2 is YNNKEL in the germline V gene (reference sequence).

The chain carries TRBV9 and TRBJ1-2; 7 bases line up with TRBD1. V lost 2 bases, J lost 6 bases, and 10 bases stayed unmatched. Germline CDR1 and CDR2: SGDLS and YYNGEE. This CDR3 spans 15 amino acids. The CDR3 DNA sequence: TGTGCCAGCAGCGTTCTCGGGGCAGGGGGGGATGGCTACACCTTC. This encodes CASSVLGAGGDGYTF. The complete variable domain, with remaining parts taken from reference TRBV9 and TRBJ1-2, reads DSGVTQTPKHLITATGQRVTLRCSPRSGDLSVYWYQQSLDQGLQFLIQYYNGEERAKGNILERFSAQQFPDLHSELNLSSLELGDSALYFCASSVLGAGGDGYTFGSGTRLTVV.

This clonotype was recorded at least ten times. The CDR3 DNA follows: TGTGCCAGCAGGGACAGAAACTACGAGCAGTACTTC. It yields the protein CASRDRNYEQYF. The chain couples TRBV2 to TRBJ2-7, with D possibly matching TRBD1 (6 bases). The CDR3 runs to 12 residues. V gave up 6 bases and J gave up 3 bases, with 9 bases separating them. Germline CDR1 SNHLY, CDR2 FYNNEI.

This chain connects TRBV3-1 to TRBJ1-2, with unresolved D. V was trimmed by 0 bases and J by 9 bases, leaving 14 bases between them. This CDR3 has 14 residues. Germline V gives CDR1 LGHDT, CDR2 YNNKEL (reference sequence). The CDR3 protein is CASSQDSTIGSYTF. Here the CDR3 DNA reads TGTGCCAGCAGCCAAGATAGTACAATAGGAAGCTACACCTTC.

For the CDR3, the DNA is TGCAGTGCCACCCCGGCCCAACAGGGTTTTGGCCAGCCCCAGCATTTT. Translated: CSATPAQQGFGQPQHF. The V gene is TRBV20-1, the J gene TRBJ1-5, with a possible D match to TRBD1 (6 bases). There are 16 residues in the CDR3. V was cut by 6 bases and J by 7 bases, with 25 bases left in between. Germline loops: CDR1 DFQATT, CDR2 SNEGSKA (reference sequence).

The V call is TRBV29-1, the J call TRBJ1-1; D uncertain. Germline assignment: CDR1 SQVTM and CDR2 ANQGSEA. This CDR3 is 12 amino acids long. Trimming removed 1 base at V and 5 bases at J, with 8 bases between. The CDR3 DNA reads TGCAGCGTTGAAGTGACGGATACTGAAGCTTTCTTT. This translates into CSVEVTDTEAFF.

With regard to this clonotype: Germline and junction disagree at one end, which may indicate a read error. The CDR3 sequence: CASSSRDANTGAFF. DNA for the CDR3: TGCGCCAGCAGTAGCAGGGACGCGAACACTGGAGCTTTCTTT. The chain has TRBV5-1 and TRBJ1-1; TRBD1 might be the D (5 bases). Germline V CDR1 and CDR2: SGHRS, YFSETQ. This CDR3 is 14 amino acids long.

The rearrangement joins TRBV5-1 to TRBJ2-7; D is possibly TRBD1 (6 bases). V was pared by 0 bases and J by 1 base, with 11 bases between. CDR1 is SGHRS, CDR2 YFSETQ, per germline. The CDR3 contains 15 residues. The CDR3 sequence: CASSLVGTPSYEQYF. CDR3 in DNA: TGCGCCAGCAGCTTGGTAGGGACACCGTCCTACGAGCAGTACTTC. Using reference TRBV5-1 and TRBJ2-7 for the parts outside the CDR3, the full variable domain is KAGVTQTPRYLIKTRGQQVTLSCSPISGHRSVSWYQQTPGQGLQFLFEYFSETQRNKGNFPGRFSGRQFSNSRSEMNVSTLELGDSALYLCASSLVGTPSYEQYFGPGTRLTVT.

The chain carries TRBV6-2 or TRBV6-3 and TRBJ2-7, with 8 nucleotides matching TRBD1. Germline V gene lookup returns CDR1 MNHEY and CDR2 SVGEGT. This CDR3 contains 14 residues. V shed 6 bases, J shed 6 bases, and the junction held 10 bases outside the gene matches. Here the CDR3 reads CASRQGATMTEQYF. The CDR3 coding sequence is TGTGCCAGCAGGCAGGGGGCAACAATGACCGAGCAGTACTTC.

The chain carries TRBV29-1 and TRBJ1-2; D unclear. V was clipped by 0 bases and J by 5 bases, with 10 bases between them. This CDR3 is built from 13 residues. CDR1 SQVTM and CDR2 ANQGSEA come from the germline V gene. CDR3 in DNA: TGCAGCGTTGAAGACAGGTTTGGATATGGCTACACCTTC. Encoded protein: CSVEDRFGYGYTF.

This clonotype was counted once. At one of its ends the junction is not consistent with the germline gene, which may arise from a read error. The chain joins TRBV7-2 to TRBJ1-4; D might be TRBD1 (5 bases). CDR3 size: 15 residues. The V gene's germline CDR1 is SGHTA and CDR2 FQGNSA. CDR3 residues: CARSPVTAYMEKLFF. CDR3 sequence (DNA): TGTGCCCGCAGCCCAGTGACAGCCTACATGGAAAAACTGTTTTTT. Filled out from reference TRBV7-2 and TRBJ1-4, the complete variable domain reads GAGVSQSPSNKVTEKGKDVELRCDPISGHTALYWYRQSLGQGLEFLIYFQGNSAPDKSGLPSDRFSAERTGGSVSTLTIQRTQQEDSAVYLCARSPVTAYMEKLFFGSGTQLSVL.

This clonotype was detected only a few times. The rearrangement links TRBV5-1 to TRBJ2-3; TRBD2 is a possible D gene (7 bases). Germline V gene sequence: CDR1 SGHRS, CDR2 YFSETQ. V was cut by 4 bases and J by 2 bases, with 14 bases left in between. CDR3 length: 15 amino acids. DNA for the CDR3: TGCGCCAGCAGCAGACGCGGGGGCCTCACAGATACGCAGTATTTT. This sequence encodes CASSRRGGLTDTQYF.

The chain uses TRBV28 and TRBJ2-1, with TRBD2 identical over 7 bases. With V trimmed by 4 bases and J by 0 bases, 9 bases remained unmatched. Germline-derived CDR1 and CDR2 are MDHEN and SYDVKM. The CDR3 is 17 amino acids. This CDR3 reads CASSSITSASSYNEQFF. For the CDR3, the DNA is TGTGCCAGCAGTTCCATTACTAGCGCCAGCTCCTACAATGAGCAGTTCTTC.

This sequence joins TRBV6-6 and TRBJ2-5, with a weak D call TRBD1 (5 bases). The last part of the DNA fits TRBJ2-7 better; the J call may be wrong. Germline lookup yields CDR1 MNHNY and CDR2 SVGAGI (reference sequence). The CDR3 contains 15 residues. The CDR3 DNA reads as TGTGCCAGCAGTTACTCGGAAGGGGTCGGTTACGAGCAGTACTTC. Protein product: CASSYSEGVGYEQYF.

This clonotype has a handful of counts. This could be a read error, since a much larger clone is one nucleotide away. The chain is built from TRBV7-9 and TRBJ2-5; maybe TRBD2 (6 bases). The end of the DNA is better explained by TRBJ2-7, so the J call may be wrong. Germline V lookup: CDR1 SEHNR, CDR2 FQNEAQ (reference sequence). The CDR3 spans 12 residues. CDR3 DNA: TGTGCCGGCAGCTTGGACTACTACGAGCAGTACTTC. Encoded protein: CAGSLDYYEQYF.

V is TRBV11-2 and J is TRBJ1-2; D uncertain. There are 13 residues in the CDR3. Trimming removed 1 base from V and 6 bases from J, with 9 bases in between. Germline CDR1 reads SGHAT; CDR2 reads FQNNGV. CDR3 in amino acids: CASSLGQVNGYTF. Here the CDR3 DNA reads TGTGCCAGCAGCTTAGGGCAGGTTAATGGCTACACCTTC.

This chain links TRBV6-1 with TRBJ1-2, with unresolved D. V gave up 0 bases and J gave up 2 bases, with 4 bases separating them. Germline lookup yields CDR1 MNHNS and CDR2 SASEGT. The CDR3 extends over 13 amino acids. In DNA, the CDR3 is TGTGCCAGCAGTGAAGCCCTGAACTATGGCTACACCTTC. The encoded protein is CASSEALNYGYTF.

The CDR3 is CASSTDRGIQNIQYF. CDR3 in DNA: TGTGCCAGCAGTACAGACAGGGGTATTCAAAACATTCAGTACTTC. V and J are TRBV12-3 or TRBV12-4 and TRBJ2-4; TRBD1 matches at 8 bases. The V and J ends lost 5 bases and 5 bases, in that order; junction bases with no gene match: 8. This CDR3 is 15 amino acids long.

The sample holds a few counts of this clonotype. This CDR3 is CASSASGVLAQETQYF. The CDR3 coding sequence is TGTGCCAGCAGCGCTTCCGGGGTTCTAGCCCAAGAGACCCAGTACTTC. The V and J genes are TRBV7-3 and TRBJ2-5, with D tentatively TRBD2 (5 bases). CDR1 and CDR2 from the germline V gene are SGHTA and FQGTGA. Trimming removed 5 bases at V and 1 base at J, with 17 bases between. CDR3 length: 16 residues.

The genes are TRBV21-1 and TRBJ1-1; the table names TRBD1, a call not compared with the DNA. TRBV21-1 is a pseudogene. The CDR3 spans 17 residues. The CDR3 nucleotides are TGTGCCAGCAGCAGAAGGGGGCCAACAGGGAATGGCACTGAAGCTTTCTTT. This codes for CASSRRGPTGNGTEAFF.

The rearrangement links TRBV4-3 to TRBJ1-4; D is perhaps TRBD1 (5 bases). V lost 1 base and J 8 bases, leaving 20 bases between the germline ends. CDR1 is LGHNA and CDR2 is YSLEER in the germline V gene. The CDR3 length is 17 residues. CDR3 sequence: CASSQVTPGWEGEKLFF. The CDR3 DNA reads TGCGCCAGCAGCCAAGTAACCCCCGGCTGGGAGGGGGAAAAACTGTTTTTT.

The V call is TRBV12-5, the J call TRBJ2-5, with D maybe TRBD1 (6 bases). The germline V and J ends were trimmed by 8 bases and 1 base, with 20 bases remaining between them. Germline loops: CDR1 LGHNT, CDR2 FRNRAP. The CDR3 sequence is 16 residues long. In DNA, the CDR3 is TGTGCTAGTAGATTTACCTTACAGGGTTCCCAAGAGACCCAGTACTTC. Encoded protein: CASRFTLQGSQETQYF.

This clonotype was seen a handful of times. CDR3 DNA: TGTGCCAGCAGCTTAGCGCTTGGTTCACCCCTCCACTTT. It translates to CASSLALGSPLHF. The rearrangement uses TRBV7-2 and TRBJ1-6; D gene uncertain. The CDR3 runs to 13 residues. The V end was cut by 0 bases, the J end by 9 bases, with 6 bases between. The germline gives CDR1 SGHTA, CDR2 FQGNSA.

V usage is TRBV20-1 and J usage is TRBJ2-1, with D possibly TRBD2 on 5 matching bases. V was trimmed by 5 bases and J by 3 bases, leaving 14 bases between them. The CDR3 totals 14 residues. CDR1 DFQATT and CDR2 SNEGSKA come from the germline V gene (reference sequence). The CDR3 region is CSALPLADYNEQFF. DNA for the CDR3: TGCAGTGCTCTCCCGCTAGCCGACTACAATGAGCAGTTCTTC.

This clonotype was seen a handful of times. The J gene is TRBJ2-7, the V gene TRBV3-1; no clear D gene. This CDR3 has 14 amino acids. Germline CDR1 and CDR2: LGHDT and YNNKEL (reference sequence). V was shortened by 4 bases and J by 4 bases, with 14 bases between the two germline ends. The CDR3 region has the DNA TGTGCCAGCAGCCTTTCCTCAACTGTATACGAGCAGTACTTC. It encodes CASSLSSTVYEQYF.

The chain uses TRBV5-1 and TRBJ2-7; D might be TRBD1 (5 bases). Germline assignment: CDR1 SGHRS and CDR2 YFSETQ. Trimming took 3 bases from V and 1 from J, leaving 11 bases between them. The CDR3 runs to 14 residues. This chain's CDR3 is CASSSPQGSYEQYF. The CDR3 DNA is TGCGCCAGCAGCTCCCCGCAGGGATCCTACGAGCAGTACTTC.

This clonotype was observed once. V gene TRBV4-2 combines with J gene TRBJ2-1, with 13 nucleotides matching TRBD2. J lost 10 bases, V lost 1 base, and 13 bases had no gene match. There are 18 residues in the CDR3. Germline loops: CDR1 LGHNA, CDR2 YNFKEQ. The CDR3: CASSQGGLAGAQLLEQFF. In DNA, the CDR3 is TGTGCCAGCAGCCAAGGTGGACTAGCGGGGGCCCAACTCTTAGAGCAGTTCTTC.